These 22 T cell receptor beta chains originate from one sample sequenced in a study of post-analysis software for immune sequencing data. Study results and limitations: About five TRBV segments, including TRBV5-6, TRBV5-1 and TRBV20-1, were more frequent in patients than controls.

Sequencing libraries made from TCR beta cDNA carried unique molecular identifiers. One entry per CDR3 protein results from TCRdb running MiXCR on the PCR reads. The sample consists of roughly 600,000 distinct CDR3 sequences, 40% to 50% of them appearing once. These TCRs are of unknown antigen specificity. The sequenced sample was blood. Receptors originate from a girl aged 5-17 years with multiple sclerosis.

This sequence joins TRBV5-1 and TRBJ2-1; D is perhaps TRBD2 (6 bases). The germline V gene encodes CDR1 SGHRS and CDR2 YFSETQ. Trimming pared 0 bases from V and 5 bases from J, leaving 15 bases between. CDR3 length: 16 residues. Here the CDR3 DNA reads TGCGCCAGCAGCTTGGTCGGGGTAGCGGAACACAATGAGCAGTTCTTC. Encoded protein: CASSLVGVAEHNEQFF. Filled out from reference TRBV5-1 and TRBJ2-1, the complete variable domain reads KAGVTQTPRYLIKTRGQQVTLSCSPISGHRSVSWYQQTPGQGLQFLFEYFSETQRNKGNFPGRFSGRQFSNSRSEMNVSTLELGDSALYLCASSLVGVAEHNEQFFGPGTRLTVL.

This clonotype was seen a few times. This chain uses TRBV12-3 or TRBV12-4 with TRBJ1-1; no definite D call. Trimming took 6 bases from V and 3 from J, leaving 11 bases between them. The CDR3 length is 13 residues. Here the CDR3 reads CASSSIGDTEAFF. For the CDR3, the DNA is TGTGCCAGCAGCTCAATCGGGGACACTGAAGCTTTCTTT.

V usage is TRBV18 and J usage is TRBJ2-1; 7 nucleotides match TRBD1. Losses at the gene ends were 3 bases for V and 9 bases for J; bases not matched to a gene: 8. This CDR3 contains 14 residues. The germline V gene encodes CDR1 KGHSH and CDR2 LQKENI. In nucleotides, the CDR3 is TGTGCCAGCTCACCGGGATACGGGGACAGTGAGCAGTTCTTC. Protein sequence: CASSPGYGDSEQFF.

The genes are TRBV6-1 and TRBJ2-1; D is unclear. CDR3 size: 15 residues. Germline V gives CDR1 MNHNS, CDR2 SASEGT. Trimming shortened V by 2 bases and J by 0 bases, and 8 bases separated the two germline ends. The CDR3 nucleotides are TGTGCCAGCAGTGAACCTTCATTCTCCTACAATGAGCAGTTCTTC. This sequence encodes CASSEPSFSYNEQFF.

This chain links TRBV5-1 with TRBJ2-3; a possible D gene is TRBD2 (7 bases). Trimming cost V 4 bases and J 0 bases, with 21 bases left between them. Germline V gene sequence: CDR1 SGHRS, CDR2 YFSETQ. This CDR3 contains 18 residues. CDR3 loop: CASSPHGEGHLSTDTQYF. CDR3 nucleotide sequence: TGCGCCAGCAGCCCGCACGGGGAGGGACATCTAAGCACAGATACGCAGTATTTT.

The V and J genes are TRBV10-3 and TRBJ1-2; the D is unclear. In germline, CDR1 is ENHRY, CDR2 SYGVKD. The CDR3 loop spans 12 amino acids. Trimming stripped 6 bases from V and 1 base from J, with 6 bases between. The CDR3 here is CAISRGNYGYTF. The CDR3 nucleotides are TGTGCCATCAGCCGGGGTAACTATGGCTACACCTTC.

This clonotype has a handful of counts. The CDR3 DNA is TGTGCCAGCAGCTTTAGAGCGGGAGGGCCAAGTTTATACGAGCAGTACTTC. Amino acids: CASSFRAGGPSLYEQYF. The rearrangement uses TRBV7-8 and TRBJ2-7, with 10 bases matching TRBD2. CDR1 is SGHVS, CDR2 FQNEAQ, per germline. Losses at the gene ends were 3 bases for V and 4 bases for J; bases not matched to a gene: 12. CDR3 size: 17 residues.

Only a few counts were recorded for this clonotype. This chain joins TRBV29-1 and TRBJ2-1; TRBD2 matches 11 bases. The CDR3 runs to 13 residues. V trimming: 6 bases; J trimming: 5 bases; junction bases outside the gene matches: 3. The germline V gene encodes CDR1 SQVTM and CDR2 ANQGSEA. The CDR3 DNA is TGCAGCGTCGGGACTAGCGGCCACAATGAGCAGTTCTTC. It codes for CSVGTSGHNEQFF.

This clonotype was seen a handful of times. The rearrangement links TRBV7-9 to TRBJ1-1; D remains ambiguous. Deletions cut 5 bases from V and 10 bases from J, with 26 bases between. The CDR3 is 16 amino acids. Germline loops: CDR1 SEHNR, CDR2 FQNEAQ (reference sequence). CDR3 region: CASSPRGAVHGVGAFF. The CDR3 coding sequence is TGTGCCAGCAGCCCCCGGGGAGCAGTACACGGGGTGGGAGCTTTCTTT.

Written as DNA, the CDR3 is TGTGCCAGCAGTGAAGCGTTCCGGGACAGTCGCTTCTCTGGAAACACCATATATTTT. Its translation: CASSEAFRDSRFSGNTIYF. This sequence joins TRBV6-1 and TRBJ1-3, with TRBD1 identical over 7 bases. V gave up 0 bases and J gave up 0 bases; unmatched junction bases: 11. Germline lookup yields CDR1 MNHNS and CDR2 SASEGT. The CDR3 extends over 19 amino acids.

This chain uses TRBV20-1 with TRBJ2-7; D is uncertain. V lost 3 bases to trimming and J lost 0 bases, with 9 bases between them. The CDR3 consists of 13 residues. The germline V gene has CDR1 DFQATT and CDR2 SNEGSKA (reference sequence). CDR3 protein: CSARITDSYEQYF. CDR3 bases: TGCAGTGCTAGGATCACGGACTCCTACGAGCAGTACTTC.

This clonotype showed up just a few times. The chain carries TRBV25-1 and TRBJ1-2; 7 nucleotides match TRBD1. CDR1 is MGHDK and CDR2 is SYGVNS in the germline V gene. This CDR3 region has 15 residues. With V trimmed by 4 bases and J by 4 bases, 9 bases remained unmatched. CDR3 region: CASSAYRDSIYGYTF. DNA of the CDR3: TGTGCCAGCAGTGCTTACCGGGACAGTATCTATGGCTACACCTTC.

The CDR3 reads CASSKGRLNTEAFF. For the CDR3, the DNA is TGTGCCAGCAGCAAGGGACGGCTGAACACTGAAGCTTTCTTT. This chain joins TRBV9 and TRBJ1-1; D may be TRBD1 (5 bases). The CDR3 spans 14 residues. V was clipped by 4 bases and J by 0 bases, with 10 bases between them. In germline, CDR1 is SGDLS, CDR2 YYNGEE.

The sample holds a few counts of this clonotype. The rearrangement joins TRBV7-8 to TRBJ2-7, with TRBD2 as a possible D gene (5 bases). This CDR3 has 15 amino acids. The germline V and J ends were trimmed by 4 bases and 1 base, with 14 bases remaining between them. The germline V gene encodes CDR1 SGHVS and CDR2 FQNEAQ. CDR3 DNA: TGTGCCAGCAGCTCGAGGGAGCCCGATTCCTACGAGCAGTACTTC. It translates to CASSSREPDSYEQYF.

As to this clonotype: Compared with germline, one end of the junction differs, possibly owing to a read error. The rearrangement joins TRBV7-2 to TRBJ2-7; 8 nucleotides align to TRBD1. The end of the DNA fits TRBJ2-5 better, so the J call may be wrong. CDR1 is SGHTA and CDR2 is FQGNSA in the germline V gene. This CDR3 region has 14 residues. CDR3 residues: CAGSSPGQGETQYF. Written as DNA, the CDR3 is TGTGCCGGCAGCTCGCCCGGACAGGGCGAGACCCAGTACTTC.

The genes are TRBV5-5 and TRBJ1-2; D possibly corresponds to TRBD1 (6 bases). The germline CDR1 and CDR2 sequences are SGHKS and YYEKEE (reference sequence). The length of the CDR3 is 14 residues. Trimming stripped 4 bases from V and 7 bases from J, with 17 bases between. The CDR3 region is CASSLLGARGGYTF. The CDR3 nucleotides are TGTGCCAGCAGCCTCCTGGGGGCCAGAGGTGGCTACACCTTC.

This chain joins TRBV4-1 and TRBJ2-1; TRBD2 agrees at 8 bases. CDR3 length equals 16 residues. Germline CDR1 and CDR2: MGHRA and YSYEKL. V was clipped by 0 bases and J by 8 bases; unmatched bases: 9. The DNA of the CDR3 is TGCGCCAGCAGCCAAGAGACCAGCGGGAGAACCTATGAGCAGTTCTTC. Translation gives CASSQETSGRTYEQFF.

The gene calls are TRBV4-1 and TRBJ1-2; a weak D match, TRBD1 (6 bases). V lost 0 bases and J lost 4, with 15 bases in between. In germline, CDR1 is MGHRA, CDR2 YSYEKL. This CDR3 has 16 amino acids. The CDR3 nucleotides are TGCGCCAGCAGCCAAGAAGGGACCAGGGGCAGCTATGGCTACACCTTC. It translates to CASSQEGTRGSYGYTF.

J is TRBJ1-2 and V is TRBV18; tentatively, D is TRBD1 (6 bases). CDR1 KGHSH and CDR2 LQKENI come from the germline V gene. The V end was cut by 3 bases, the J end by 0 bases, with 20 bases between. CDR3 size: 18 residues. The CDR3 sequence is CASSPPGHEIFPNYGYTF. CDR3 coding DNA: TGTGCCAGCTCACCTCCGGGACACGAAATTTTCCCTAACTATGGCTACACCTTC.

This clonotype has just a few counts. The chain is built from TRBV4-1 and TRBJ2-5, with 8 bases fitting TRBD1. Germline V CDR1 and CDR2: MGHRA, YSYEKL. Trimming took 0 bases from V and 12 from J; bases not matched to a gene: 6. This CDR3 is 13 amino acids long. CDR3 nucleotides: TGCGCCAGCAGCCAAGATCTTGGGACAGGAGAGTACTTC. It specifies CASSQDLGTGEYF.

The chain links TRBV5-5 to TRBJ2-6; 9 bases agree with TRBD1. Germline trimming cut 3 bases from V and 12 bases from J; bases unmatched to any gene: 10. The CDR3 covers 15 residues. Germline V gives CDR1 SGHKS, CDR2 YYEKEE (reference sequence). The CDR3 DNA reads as TGTGCCAGCAGCTCACGGACAGGGGAAATGAGCGTCCTGACTTTC. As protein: CASSSRTGEMSVLTF.

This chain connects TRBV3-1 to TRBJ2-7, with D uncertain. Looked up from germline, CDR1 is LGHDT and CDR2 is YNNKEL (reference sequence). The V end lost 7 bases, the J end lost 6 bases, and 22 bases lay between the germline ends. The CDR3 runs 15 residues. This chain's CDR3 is CASTQTFTYPSEQYF. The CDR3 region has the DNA TGTGCCAGCACACAGACATTCACCTACCCTTCCGAGCAGTACTTC.